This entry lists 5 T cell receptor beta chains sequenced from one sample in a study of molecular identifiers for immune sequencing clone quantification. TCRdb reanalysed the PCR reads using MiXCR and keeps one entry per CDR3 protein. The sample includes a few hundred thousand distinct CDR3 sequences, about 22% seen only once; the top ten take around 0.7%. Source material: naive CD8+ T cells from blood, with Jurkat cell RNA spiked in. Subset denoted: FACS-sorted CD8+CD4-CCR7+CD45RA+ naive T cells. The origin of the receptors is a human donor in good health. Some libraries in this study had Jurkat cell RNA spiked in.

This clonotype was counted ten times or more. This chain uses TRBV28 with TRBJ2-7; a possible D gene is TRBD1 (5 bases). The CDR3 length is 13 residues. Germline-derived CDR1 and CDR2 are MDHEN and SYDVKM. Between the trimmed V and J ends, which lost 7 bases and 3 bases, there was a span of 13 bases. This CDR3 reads CASTANTGYEQYF. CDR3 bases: TGTGCCAGCACCGCCAATACAGGCTACGAGCAGTACTTC.

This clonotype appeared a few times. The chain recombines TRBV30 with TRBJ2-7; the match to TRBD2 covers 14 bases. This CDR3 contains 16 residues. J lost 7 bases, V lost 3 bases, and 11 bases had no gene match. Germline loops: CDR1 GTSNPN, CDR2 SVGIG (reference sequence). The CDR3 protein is CAWSERLAGGSGEQYF. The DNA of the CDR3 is TGTGCCTGGAGCGAGAGACTAGCGGGAGGGTCAGGGGAGCAGTACTTC.

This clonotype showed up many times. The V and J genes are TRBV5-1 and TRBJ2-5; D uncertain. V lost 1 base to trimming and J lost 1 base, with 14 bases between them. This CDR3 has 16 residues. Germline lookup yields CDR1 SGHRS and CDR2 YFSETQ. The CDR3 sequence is CASSLTSPNPQETQYF. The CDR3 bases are TGCGCCAGCAGCTTGACGAGCCCTAACCCCCAAGAGACCCAGTACTTC.

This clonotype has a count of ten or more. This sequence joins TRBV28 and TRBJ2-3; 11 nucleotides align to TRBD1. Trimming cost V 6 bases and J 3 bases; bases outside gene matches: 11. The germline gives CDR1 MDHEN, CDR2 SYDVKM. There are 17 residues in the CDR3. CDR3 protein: CASSYLTGQGETDTQYF. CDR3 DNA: TGTGCCAGCAGCTACTTAACGGGACAGGGGGAAACAGATACGCAGTATTTT.

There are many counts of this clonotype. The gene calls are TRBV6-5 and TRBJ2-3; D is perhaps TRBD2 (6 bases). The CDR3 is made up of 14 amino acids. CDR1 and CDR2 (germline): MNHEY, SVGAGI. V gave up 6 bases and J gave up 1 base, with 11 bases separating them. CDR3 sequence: CASRPGLGTDTQYF. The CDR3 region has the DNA TGTGCCAGCAGGCCGGGACTCGGCACAGATACGCAGTATTTT.